What follows are 20 T cell receptor beta chains derived from one specimen sequenced in a study of T cell responses to AZD1222 COVID-19 vaccine (dated by TCRdb to about 2021). The time point label on this specimen signifies: baseline before first vaccination. Receptor libraries were prepared by the immunoSEQ multiplex PCR assay. Not all clones reach the TCRdb copy of this immuneACCESS table, which keeps in-frame sequences only. Checked studies attribute under half of the gap to unresolved V genes and leave the rest unexplained. The sample profile shows some 85,000 clones; 91% of them were found once. Together, the top ten hold about 7.5% of the sample. The sequences come from peripheral blood, collected on day 0 of AZD1222 vaccination. The receptors were gathered from an adult in good health.

V gene TRBV7-3 combines with J gene TRBJ2-3; 12 positions match TRBD2. Germline V gives CDR1 SGHTA, CDR2 FQGTGA. V shed 5 bases and J 4 bases; nucleotides not matched to a gene: 7. CDR3 length equals 16 residues. The CDR3 sequence is CASSAGLAGNPDTQYF. As DNA, the CDR3 is TGTGCCAGCAGCGCCGGACTAGCGGGGAATCCAGATACGCAGTATTTT.

This chain joins TRBV5-4 and TRBJ2-7; TRBD1 matches at 10 bases. Germline trimming cut 3 bases from V and 3 bases from J; bases unmatched to any gene: 6. This CDR3 region has 15 residues. Germline CDR1 SGHNT, CDR2 YYREEE (reference sequence). CDR3: CASSSRTGGGYEQYF. DNA of the CDR3: TGTGCCAGCAGCTCCAGGACAGGGGGAGGCTACGAGCAGTACTTC.

The rearrangement links TRBV7-2 to TRBJ1-2; D uncertain. CDR1 is SGHTA, CDR2 FQGNSA, per germline. V was clipped by 6 bases and J by 2 bases, with 10 bases between them. This CDR3 is built from 13 residues. CDR3 region: CASSLGGNYGYTF. Written as DNA, the CDR3 is TGTGCCAGCAGTCTAGGTGGCAACTATGGCTACACCTTC. The entire variable domain, with the rest obtained from reference TRBV7-2 and TRBJ1-2, is as follows: GAGVSQSPSNKVTEKGKDVELRCDPISGHTALYWYRQSLGQGLEFLIYFQGNSAPDKSGLPSDRFSAERTGGSVSTLTIQRTQQEDSAVYLCASSLGGNYGYTFGSGTRLTVV.

The genes are TRBV27 and TRBJ1-2; D gene unclear. The CDR3 consists of 14 residues. V was shortened by 9 bases and J by 8 bases, with 22 bases between the two germline ends. Germline V CDR1 and CDR2: MNHEY, SMNVEV (reference sequence). The CDR3 loop reads CASHRGNSMGGYTF. The CDR3, as DNA: TGTGCCAGTCACAGAGGGAATAGTATGGGCGGCTACACCTTC.

This chain connects TRBV7-9 to TRBJ2-3; the D gene is possibly TRBD2 (5 bases). Trimming pared 4 bases from V and 1 base from J, leaving 12 bases between. The CDR3 loop spans 15 amino acids. Germline loops: CDR1 SEHNR, CDR2 FQNEAQ (reference sequence). CDR3 loop: CASSSDLGGTDTQYF. CDR3 coding DNA: TGTGCCAGCAGCTCGGACTTGGGAGGCACAGATACGCAGTATTTT.

The rearrangement uses TRBV9 and TRBJ2-3; D is uncertain. Deletions cut 0 bases from V and 6 bases from J, with 8 bases between. Germline assignment: CDR1 SGDLS and CDR2 YYNGEE. CDR3 length: 13 amino acids. The CDR3 protein is CASSVVVWDTQYF. Written as DNA, the CDR3 is TGTGCCAGCAGCGTAGTCGTGTGGGATACGCAGTATTTT.

The genes are TRBV25-1 and TRBJ2-7, with unresolved D. The length of the CDR3 is 13 residues. V was shortened by 6 bases and J by 0 bases, with 9 bases between the two germline ends. The germline CDR1 and CDR2 sequences are MGHDK and SYGVNS. Written as DNA, the CDR3 is TGTGCCAGCAGCCCGGCAGGCTCCTACGAGCAGTACTTC. Translating gives CASSPAGSYEQYF.

The chain joins TRBV30 to TRBJ2-7, with a weak D call TRBD1 (5 bases). This CDR3 is built from 12 residues. Germline V gene data show CDR1 as GTSNPN and CDR2 as SVGIG (reference sequence). With 2 bases removed from V and 1 base from J, the gap between germline ends came to 6 bases. For the CDR3, the DNA is TGTGCCTGGAGTTCAGGGTCCTACGAGCAGTACTTC. It yields the protein CAWSSGSYEQYF.

The rearrangement joins TRBV9 to TRBJ1-1, with no clear D. The germline CDR1 and CDR2 sequences are SGDLS and YYNGEE. The CDR3 covers 14 residues. Deletions cut 0 bases from V and 4 bases from J, with 10 bases between. In DNA, the CDR3 is TGTGCCAGCAGCGTAGTGGAGCGCGGCACTGAAGCTTTCTTT. Translated, it gives CASSVVERGTEAFF.

The rearrangement joins TRBV5-1 to TRBJ2-3, with D possibly TRBD1 on 6 matching bases. Germline CDR1 and CDR2: SGHRS and YFSETQ. The V end lost 4 bases, the J end lost 2 bases, and 14 bases lay between the germline ends. The CDR3 is 15 amino acids. DNA for the CDR3: TGCGCCAGCAGCCTAAACAGGGCCCACACAGATACGCAGTATTTT. This translates into CASSLNRAHTDTQYF. Drawing the rest from reference TRBV5-1 and TRBJ2-3, the complete variable domain is KAGVTQTPRYLIKTRGQQVTLSCSPISGHRSVSWYQQTPGQGLQFLFEYFSETQRNKGNFPGRFSGRQFSNSRSEMNVSTLELGDSALYLCASSLNRAHTDTQYFGPGTRLTVL.

V and J are TRBV30 and TRBJ1-2, with a possible D match to TRBD1 (6 bases). Between the trimmed V and J ends, which lost 3 bases and 4 bases, there was a span of 12 bases. The CDR3 sequence is 13 residues long. Looked up from germline, CDR1 is GTSNPN and CDR2 is SVGIG (reference sequence). The CDR3 region is CAWRRGSTYGYTF. The CDR3 coding sequence is TGTGCCTGGAGGAGGGGGTCTACCTATGGCTACACCTTC.

The rearrangement uses TRBV2 and TRBJ1-4; 7 nucleotides line up with TRBD1. The CDR3 totals 13 residues. Germline V gene data show CDR1 as SNHLY and CDR2 as FYNNEI. The V and J ends lost 8 bases and 8 bases, in that order; junction bases with no gene match: 8. The CDR3 coding sequence is TGTGCCAGCTCCGGGACAGCTAGAGAAAAACTGTTTTTT. Its translation: CASSGTAREKLFF.

In its sample, this clone was seen a few times. The rearrangement uses TRBV28 and TRBJ1-2; the match to TRBD1 covers 11 bases. Germline-derived CDR1 and CDR2 are MDHEN and SYDVKM. V lost 5 bases, J lost 5 bases, and 4 bases stayed unmatched. The CDR3 is 14 residues long. The CDR3 sequence is CASSPGTGGYGYTF. The CDR3 DNA sequence: TGTGCCAGCAGTCCGGGGACAGGGGGATATGGCTACACCTTC.

J is TRBJ1-6 and V is TRBV27; D is unclear. This CDR3 is built from 15 residues. Trimming took off 4 bases at V and 7 bases at J, with 14 bases between the two ends. Germline values: CDR1 MNHEY, CDR2 SMNVEV (reference sequence). The CDR3 loop reads CASSYTVLGNSPLHF. In nucleotides, the CDR3 is TGTGCCAGCAGTTACACAGTCCTCGGGAATTCACCCCTCCACTTT.

The rearrangement uses TRBV3-1 (or the pseudogene TRBV3-2) and TRBJ1-3; a weak D match, TRBD1 (5 bases). Germline CDR1 reads LGHDT; CDR2 reads YNNKEL (reference sequence). Trimming left V 1 base short and J 0 bases short, with 10 bases between. The CDR3 runs 16 residues. The DNA for the CDR3 is TGTGCCAGCAGCCAAGGTCGGGGCCACTCTGGAAACACCATATATTTT. This sequence encodes CASSQGRGHSGNTIYF.

The chain combines TRBV7-2 with TRBJ1-5; no reliable D call. The CDR3 extends over 15 amino acids. Germline values: CDR1 SGHTA, CDR2 FQGNSA. V dropped 1 base and J dropped 0 bases, with 7 bases sitting between them. In nucleotides, the CDR3 is TGTGCCAGCAGCTTAGGGGGATATAGCAATCAGCCCCAGCATTTT. It specifies CASSLGGYSNQPQHF. Together with reference TRBV7-2 and TRBJ1-5, the CDR3 gives the full variable domain: GAGVSQSPSNKVTEKGKDVELRCDPISGHTALYWYRQSLGQGLEFLIYFQGNSAPDKSGLPSDRFSAERTGGSVSTLTIQRTQQEDSAVYLCASSLGGYSNQPQHFGDGTRLSIL.

The chain uses TRBV6-6 and TRBJ1-1; D remains ambiguous. Trimming removed 1 base from V and 5 bases from J, with 8 bases in between. CDR3 length: 13 amino acids. Looked up from germline, CDR1 is MNHNY and CDR2 is SVGAGI (reference sequence). For the CDR3, the DNA is TGTGCCAGCAGTTACTTTGAGAAGACTGAAGCTTTCTTT. Its translation is CASSYFEKTEAFF.

V usage is TRBV5-6 and J usage is TRBJ1-1; D gene uncertain. This CDR3 is 13 amino acids long. Trimming stripped 3 bases from V and 0 bases from J, with 6 bases between. From germline, CDR1 is SGHDT and CDR2 YYEEEE. The CDR3 sequence is CASSWRMNTEAFF. CDR3 DNA sequence: TGTGCCAGCAGCTGGCGGATGAACACTGAAGCTTTCTTT.

This chain connects TRBV4-3 to TRBJ1-2; no reliable D call. The V end was cut by 3 bases, the J end by 6 bases, with 17 bases between. Germline loops: CDR1 LGHNA, CDR2 YSLEER. There are 15 residues in the CDR3. The CDR3 loop is CASSHYTQGLDGYTF. The CDR3 DNA follows: TGCGCCAGCAGCCATTATACTCAAGGTTTGGATGGCTACACCTTC.

As regards this clone: This specimen includes other DNA sequences encoding the same CDR3. The chain joins TRBV15 to TRBJ1-6; 7 positions match TRBD1. V was pared by 0 bases and J by 9 bases, with 5 bases of the junction left unmatched. This CDR3 has 15 amino acids. Germline V lookup: CDR1 LNHNV, CDR2 YYDKDF (reference sequence). The DNA of the CDR3 is TGTGCCACCAGCAGAGACCGACAGGGTGCTTCACCCCTCCACTTT. Protein sequence: CATSRDRQGASPLHF.